This TCR beta chain stems from a study of graft-versus-host responses after intestinal transplantation. In the study overall: Every transplant recipient was induced with anti-thymocyte globulin, then maintained on tacrolimus and steroids for approximately three years. Study-level points and caveats: Some patients had graft-donor T cell macrochimerism, and their allografts showed high graft-versus-host to host-versus-graft clonal ratios.

This CDR3 spans 13 amino acids. J gave up 6 bases and V 6 bases, and 5 bases lay outside the gene matches. Germline lookup yields CDR1 SNHLY and CDR2 FYNNEI. Stimulators, approximately 200,000 irradiated and violet-dye-labeled cells, were plated with approximately 200,000 CFSE-labeled responder cells. Profiled with immunoSEQ multiplex PCR; TCRdb holds only in-frame clones, not every one. This table holds 9,500 to 10,000 clones, 29% found once. The TCR originated in a human patient who received an intestinal transplant. Specimen: alloreactive CD8+ T cells from a mixed lymphocyte reaction culture, collected before intestinal transplant. Indicated subset: CFSE-low proliferating T cells sorted from roughly six-day pre-transplant mixed lymphocyte reaction (GvH or HvG direction). The chain has TRBV2 and TRBJ1-2; 9 bases are a match to TRBD1. The CDR3 loop is CASRAGQGNGYTF. The CDR3 region has the DNA TGTGCCAGCAGGGCCGGACAGGGGAATGGCTACACCTTC.